Sequencing of this T cell receptor beta chain was carried out in a study of blood T cell repertoires in COVID-19. Study as a whole: There were acute and convalescent COVID-19 samples, and they came from the United States, Italy and Spain. T cells, B-cell-depleted T cells, or PBMCs supplied cDNA or gDNA.

The V end was cut by 8 bases, the J end by 4 bases, with 11 bases between. The CDR3 extends over 12 amino acids. Germline V gives CDR1 MDHEN, CDR2 SYDVKM. Original methodology: Researchers report that nucleated cell counts were estimated from reference gene primer amplification. Profiling relied on immunoSEQ multiplex PCR, and the TCRdb table lists in-frame clones only, not all of them. V and J calls and clone size are copied from that table; D and trimming were computed from the DNA. The table includes about 140,000 clones, 80% to 90% detected once. This receptor was identified in a woman between 50 and 59 years old with acute or convalescent COVID-19. V and J are TRBV28 and TRBJ1-2; a weak D match, TRBD1 (5 bases). Sequenced input: peripheral blood. CDR3 DNA sequence: TGTGCCAGCTGGACCGGGGGCTATGGCTACACCTTC. This codes for CASWTGGYGYTF.